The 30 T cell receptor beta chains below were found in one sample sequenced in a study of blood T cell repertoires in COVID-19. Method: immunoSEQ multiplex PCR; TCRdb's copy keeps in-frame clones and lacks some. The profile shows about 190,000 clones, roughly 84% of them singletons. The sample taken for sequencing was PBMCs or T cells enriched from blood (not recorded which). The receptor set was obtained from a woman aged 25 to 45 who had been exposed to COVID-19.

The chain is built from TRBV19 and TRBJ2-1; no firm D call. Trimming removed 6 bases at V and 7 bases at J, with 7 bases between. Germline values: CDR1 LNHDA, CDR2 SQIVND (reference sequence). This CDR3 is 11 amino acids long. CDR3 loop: CASRLSNEQFF. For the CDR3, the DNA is TGTGCCAGTAGGTTATCTAATGAGCAGTTCTTC.

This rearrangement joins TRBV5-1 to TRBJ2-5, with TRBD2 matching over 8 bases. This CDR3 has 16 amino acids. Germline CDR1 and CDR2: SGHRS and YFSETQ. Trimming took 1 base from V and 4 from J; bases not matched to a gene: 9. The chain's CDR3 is CASSLTPGRGGETQYF. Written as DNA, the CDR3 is TGCGCCAGCAGCTTGACCCCCGGGAGGGGAGGAGAGACCCAGTACTTC.

Here the CDR3 reads CATSRDPRDRGSYEQYF. The CDR3, as DNA: TGTGCCACCAGCAGAGATCCCCGGGACAGGGGTTCCTACGAGCAGTACTTC. The chain recombines TRBV15 with TRBJ2-7; 10 bases align to TRBD1. The CDR3 is 17 amino acids. With V trimmed by 0 bases and J by 1 base, 6 bases remained unmatched. The V gene's germline CDR1 is LNHNV and CDR2 YYDKDF (reference sequence).

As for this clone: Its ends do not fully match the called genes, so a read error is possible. Here the CDR3 DNA reads TGTGCCAGCAGTTTAAACCGGGATCTTTCCTCCGAGCAGTACTTC. Its translation: CASSLNRDLSSEQYF. The V gene is TRBV6-5, the J gene TRBJ2-7; maybe TRBD2 (5 bases). Germline CDR1 MNHEY, CDR2 SVGAGI. The CDR3 contains 15 residues.

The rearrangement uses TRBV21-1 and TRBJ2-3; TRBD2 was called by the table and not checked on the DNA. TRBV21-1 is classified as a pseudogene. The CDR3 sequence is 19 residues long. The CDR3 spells CASIDRQGRTSGGADTQYF. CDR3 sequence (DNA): TGTGCCAGCATCGACCGACAAGGACGGACTAGCGGGGGGGCAGATACGCAGTATTTT.

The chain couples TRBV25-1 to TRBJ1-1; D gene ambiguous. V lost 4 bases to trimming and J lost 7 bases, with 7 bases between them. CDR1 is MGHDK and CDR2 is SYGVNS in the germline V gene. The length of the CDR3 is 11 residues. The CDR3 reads CASSANFEAFF. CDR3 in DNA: TGTGCCAGCAGTGCAAACTTTGAAGCTTTCTTT. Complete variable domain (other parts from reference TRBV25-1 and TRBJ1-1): EADIYQTPRYLVIGTGKKITLECSQTMGHDKMYWYQQDPGMELHLIHYSYGVNSTEKGDLSSESTVSRIRTEHFPLTLESARPSHTSQYLCASSANFEAFFGQGTRLTVV.

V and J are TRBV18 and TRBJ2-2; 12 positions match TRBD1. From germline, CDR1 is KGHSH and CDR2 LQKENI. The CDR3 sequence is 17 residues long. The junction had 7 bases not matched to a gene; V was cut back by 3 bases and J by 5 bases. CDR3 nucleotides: TGTGCCAGCTCACCCCCGGGACAGGGGGCCGGGACCGGGGAGCTGTTTTTT. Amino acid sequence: CASSPPGQGAGTGELFF.

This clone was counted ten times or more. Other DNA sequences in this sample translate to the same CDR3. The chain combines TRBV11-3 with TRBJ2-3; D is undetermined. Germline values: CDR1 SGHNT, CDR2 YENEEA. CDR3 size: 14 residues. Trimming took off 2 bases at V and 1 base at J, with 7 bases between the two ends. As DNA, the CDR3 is TGTGCCAGCAGCTTAAGTCGCGGCACAGATACGCAGTATTTT. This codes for CASSLSRGTDTQYF.

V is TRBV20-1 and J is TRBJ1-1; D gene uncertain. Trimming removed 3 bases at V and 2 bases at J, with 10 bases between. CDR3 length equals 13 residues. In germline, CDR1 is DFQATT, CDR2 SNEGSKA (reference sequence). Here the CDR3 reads CSASGQANTEAFF. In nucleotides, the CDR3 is TGCAGTGCTAGTGGTCAGGCCAACACTGAAGCTTTCTTT.

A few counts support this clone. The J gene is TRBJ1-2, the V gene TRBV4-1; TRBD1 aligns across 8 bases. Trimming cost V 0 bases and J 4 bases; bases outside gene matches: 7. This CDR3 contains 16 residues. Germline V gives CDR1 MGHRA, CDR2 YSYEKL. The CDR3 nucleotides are TGCGCCAGCAGCCAAGAAATTGCGCAGGGGGCCTATGGCTACACCTTC. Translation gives CASSQEIAQGAYGYTF.

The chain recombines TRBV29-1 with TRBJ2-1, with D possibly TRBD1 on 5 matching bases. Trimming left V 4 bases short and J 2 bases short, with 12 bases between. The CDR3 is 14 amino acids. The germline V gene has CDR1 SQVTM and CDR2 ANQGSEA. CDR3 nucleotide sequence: TGCAGCGTTGCAGTTTCAGGGACCTACAATGAGCAGTTCTTC. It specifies CSVAVSGTYNEQFF.

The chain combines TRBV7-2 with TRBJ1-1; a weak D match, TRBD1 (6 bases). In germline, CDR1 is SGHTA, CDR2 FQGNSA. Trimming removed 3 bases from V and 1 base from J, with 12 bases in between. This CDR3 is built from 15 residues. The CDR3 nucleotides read TGTGCCAGCAGCTTGGCGGGGGCTGGGAACACTGAAGCTTTCTTT. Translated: CASSLAGAGNTEAFF.

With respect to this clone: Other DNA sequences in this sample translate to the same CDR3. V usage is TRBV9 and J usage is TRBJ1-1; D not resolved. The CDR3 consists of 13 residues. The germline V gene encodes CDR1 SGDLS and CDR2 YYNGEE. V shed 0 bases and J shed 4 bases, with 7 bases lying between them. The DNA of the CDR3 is TGTGCCAGCAGCGTAGGAGGGCCCACTGAAGCTTTCTTT. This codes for CASSVGGPTEAFF.

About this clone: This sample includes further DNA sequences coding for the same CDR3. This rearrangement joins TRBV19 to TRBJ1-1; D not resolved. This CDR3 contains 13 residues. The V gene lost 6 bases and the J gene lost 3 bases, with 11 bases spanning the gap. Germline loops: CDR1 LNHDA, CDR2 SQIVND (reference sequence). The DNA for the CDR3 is TGTGCCAGTAGAACTACCGGGGACACTGAAGCTTTCTTT. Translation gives CASRTTGDTEAFF.

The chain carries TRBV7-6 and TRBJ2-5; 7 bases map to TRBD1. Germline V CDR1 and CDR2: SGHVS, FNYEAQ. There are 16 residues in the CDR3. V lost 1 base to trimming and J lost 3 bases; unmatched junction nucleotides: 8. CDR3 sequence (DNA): TGTGCCAGCAGCTTAGATCGTGACAGGGTAGAAGAGACCCAGTACTTC. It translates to CASSLDRDRVEETQYF.

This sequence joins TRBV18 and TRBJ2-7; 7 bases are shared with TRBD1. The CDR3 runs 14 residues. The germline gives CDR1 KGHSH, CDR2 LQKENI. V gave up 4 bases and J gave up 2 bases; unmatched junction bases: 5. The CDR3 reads CASSHRDSPYEQYF. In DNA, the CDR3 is TGTGCCAGCTCACATAGGGACAGCCCCTACGAGCAGTACTTC.

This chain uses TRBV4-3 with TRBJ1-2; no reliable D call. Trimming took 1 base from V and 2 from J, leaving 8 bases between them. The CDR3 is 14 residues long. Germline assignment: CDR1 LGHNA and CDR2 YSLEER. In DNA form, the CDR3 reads TGCGCCAGCAGCCAAGGGGGAGGGAACTATGGCTACACCTTC. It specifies CASSQGGGNYGYTF.

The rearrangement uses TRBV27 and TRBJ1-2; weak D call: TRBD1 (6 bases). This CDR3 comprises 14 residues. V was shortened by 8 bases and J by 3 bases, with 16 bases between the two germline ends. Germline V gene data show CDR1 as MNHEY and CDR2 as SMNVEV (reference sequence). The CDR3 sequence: CASGRGRGDYGYTF. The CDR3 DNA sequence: TGTGCCAGCGGCCGCGGCAGGGGCGACTATGGCTACACCTTC.

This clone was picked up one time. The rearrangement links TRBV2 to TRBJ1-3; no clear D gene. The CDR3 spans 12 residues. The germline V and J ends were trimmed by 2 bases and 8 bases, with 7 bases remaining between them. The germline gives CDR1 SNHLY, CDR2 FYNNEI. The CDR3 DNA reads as TGTGCCAGCAGTGAAAGGCGGGACACCATATATTTT. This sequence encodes CASSERRDTIYF.

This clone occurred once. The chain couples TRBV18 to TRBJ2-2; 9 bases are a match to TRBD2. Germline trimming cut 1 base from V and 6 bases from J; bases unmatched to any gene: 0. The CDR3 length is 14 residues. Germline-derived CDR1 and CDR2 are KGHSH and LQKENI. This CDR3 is CASSPQRGAGELFF. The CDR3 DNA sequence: TGTGCCAGCTCACCACAGCGGGGGGCCGGGGAGCTGTTTTTT. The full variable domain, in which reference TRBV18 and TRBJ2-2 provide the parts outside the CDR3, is NAGVMQNPRHLVRRRGQEARLRCSPMKGHSHVYWYRQLPEEGLKFMVYLQKENIIDESGMPKERFSAEFPKEGPSILRIQQVVRGDSAAYFCASSPQRGAGELFFGEGSRLTVL.

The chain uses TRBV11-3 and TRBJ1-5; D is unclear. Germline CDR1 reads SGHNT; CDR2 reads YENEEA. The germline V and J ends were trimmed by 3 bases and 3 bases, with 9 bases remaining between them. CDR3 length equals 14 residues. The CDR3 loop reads CASSLIKLNQPQHF. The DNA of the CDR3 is TGTGCCAGCAGCTTGATCAAGCTCAATCAGCCCCAGCATTTT.

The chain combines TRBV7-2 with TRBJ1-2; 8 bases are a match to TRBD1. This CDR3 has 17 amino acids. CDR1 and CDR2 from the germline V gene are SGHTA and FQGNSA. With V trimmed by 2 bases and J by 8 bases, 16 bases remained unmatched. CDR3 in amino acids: CASSLRYGQGASMGYTF. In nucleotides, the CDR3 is TGTGCCAGCAGCTTACGGTACGGACAGGGAGCCTCTATGGGCTACACCTTC.

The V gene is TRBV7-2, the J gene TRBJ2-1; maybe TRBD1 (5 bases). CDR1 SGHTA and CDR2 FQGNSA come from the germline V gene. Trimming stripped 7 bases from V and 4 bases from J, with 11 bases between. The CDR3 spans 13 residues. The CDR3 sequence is CASMQGTYNEQFF. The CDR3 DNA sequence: TGTGCCAGCATGCAGGGAACTTACAATGAGCAGTTCTTC. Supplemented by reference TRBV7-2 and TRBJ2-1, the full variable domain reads GAGVSQSPSNKVTEKGKDVELRCDPISGHTALYWYRQSLGQGLEFLIYFQGNSAPDKSGLPSDRFSAERTGGSVSTLTIQRTQQEDSAVYLCASMQGTYNEQFFGPGTRLTVL.

This CDR3 is CASSPGLPGGFPDTQYF. CDR3 bases: TGTGCCAGCAGCCCGGGACTTCCGGGGGGTTTTCCAGATACGCAGTATTTT. This chain joins TRBV3-1 (or the pseudogene TRBV3-2) and TRBJ2-3; 7 bases are a match to TRBD2. Losses at the gene ends were 4 bases for V and 4 bases for J; bases not matched to a gene: 14. The CDR3 has 17 amino acids. Germline CDR1 reads LGHDT; CDR2 reads YNNKEL (reference sequence).

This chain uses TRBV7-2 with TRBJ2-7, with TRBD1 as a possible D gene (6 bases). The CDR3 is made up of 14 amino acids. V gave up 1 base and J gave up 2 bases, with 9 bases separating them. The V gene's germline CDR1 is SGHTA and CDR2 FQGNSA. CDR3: CASSLEQGTYEQYF. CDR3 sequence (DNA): TGTGCCAGCAGCTTAGAGCAGGGGACCTACGAGCAGTACTTC.

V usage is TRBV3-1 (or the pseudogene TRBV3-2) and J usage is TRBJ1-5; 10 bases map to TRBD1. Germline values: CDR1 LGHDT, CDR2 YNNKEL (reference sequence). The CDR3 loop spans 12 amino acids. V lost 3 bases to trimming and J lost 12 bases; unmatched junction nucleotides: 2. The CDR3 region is CASSQGDRGQHF. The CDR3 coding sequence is TGTGCCAGCAGCCAGGGGGACAGGGGCCAGCATTTT.

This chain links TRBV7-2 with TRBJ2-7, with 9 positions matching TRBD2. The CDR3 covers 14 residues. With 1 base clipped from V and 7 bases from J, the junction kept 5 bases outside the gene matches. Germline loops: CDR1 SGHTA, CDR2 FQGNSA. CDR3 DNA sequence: TGTGCCAGCAGCTTAGTTAGCGGGGGACGGGAGCAGTACTTC. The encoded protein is CASSLVSGGREQYF.

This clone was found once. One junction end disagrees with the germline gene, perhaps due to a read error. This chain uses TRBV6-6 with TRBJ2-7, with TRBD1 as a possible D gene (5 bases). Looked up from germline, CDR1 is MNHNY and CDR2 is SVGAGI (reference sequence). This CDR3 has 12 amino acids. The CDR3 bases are TGTGCCAGCAGTTACCCGGACACCGAGGAGTACTTC. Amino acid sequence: CASSYPDTEEYF.

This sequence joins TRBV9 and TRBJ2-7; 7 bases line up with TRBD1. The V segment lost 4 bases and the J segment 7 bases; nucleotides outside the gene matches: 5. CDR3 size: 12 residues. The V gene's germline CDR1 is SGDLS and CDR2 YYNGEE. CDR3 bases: TGTGCCAGCAGCCCACAGGGGCGGGAGCAGTACTTC. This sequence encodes CASSPQGREQYF.

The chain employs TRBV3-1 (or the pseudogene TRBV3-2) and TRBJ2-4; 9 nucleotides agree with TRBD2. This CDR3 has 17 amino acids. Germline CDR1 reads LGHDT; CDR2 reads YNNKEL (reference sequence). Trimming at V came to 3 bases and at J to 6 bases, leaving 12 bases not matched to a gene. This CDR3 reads CASSHQTSGTYRNIQYF. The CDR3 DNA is TGTGCCAGCAGCCACCAGACTAGCGGAACCTACAGAAACATTCAGTACTTC.